The entry that follows covers one TCR beta chain sequence. Per the study methods: Cell counts per sample came from amplifying reference gene primers. Produced via immunoSEQ multiplex PCR; TCRdb's table is partial and in-frame only. The DNA was the basis for D and trimming; V, J and clone size are from that table. The table lists fewer than 500,000 clones, 85% to 90% of them singletons. V shed 2 bases, J shed 6 bases, and the junction held 5 bases outside the gene matches. Germline lookup yields CDR1 MNHNY and CDR2 SVGAGI (reference sequence). The CDR3 has 14 amino acids. The sample originates from a study of blood T cell repertoires in COVID-19. For the study at large: From the United States, Italy and Spain came samples of acute and convalescent COVID-19. From T cells, B-cell-depleted T cells, or PBMCs came the material, which was cDNA or gDNA.

This TCR was sampled from a woman in her 30s with acute or convalescent COVID-19. The chain couples TRBV6-6 to TRBJ2-7, with 9 bases that match TRBD1. Sequenced input: peripheral blood. This chain's CDR3 is CASSYAGQGIEQYF. In DNA, the CDR3 is TGTGCCAGCAGTTACGCCGGACAGGGGATCGAGCAGTACTTC.